Shown below are 9 T cell receptor beta chains from a single sample sequenced in a study of glioma-infiltrating T cells after dendritic cell vaccination. Clones were read by immunoSEQ multiplex PCR, and TCRdb kept only the in-frame ones, dropping some. The table has more than 100,000 clones, roughly four fifths seen once; the top ten hold about 12%. The specimen comprised blood, sampled before dendritic cell vaccination. The receptors here all came from a human donor with glioblastoma.

This chain connects TRBV5-6 to TRBJ1-5; D gene uncertain. CDR3 size: 15 residues. Germline loops: CDR1 SGHDT, CDR2 YYEEEE. The V end lost 4 bases, the J end lost 9 bases, and 20 bases lay between the germline ends. Here the CDR3 DNA reads TGTGCCAGCAGCGCCCACGGGATTCCGTTATTGCCCCAGCATTTT. This translates into CASSAHGIPLLPQHF.

This chain's CDR3 is CASSRGQGAYNEQFF. In DNA form, the CDR3 reads TGTGCCAGCAGCAGGGGACAGGGGGCCTACAATGAGCAGTTCTTC. This chain connects TRBV11-3 to TRBJ2-1; TRBD1 matches at 11 bases. CDR3 size: 15 residues. CDR1 and CDR2 (germline): SGHNT, YENEEA. Trimming cost V 5 bases and J 2 bases; bases outside gene matches: 2.

This clone was counted between two and nine times. The V and J genes are TRBV27 and TRBJ2-1; D not certain. Trimming took 5 bases from V and 3 from J, leaving 11 bases between them. CDR1 and CDR2 from the germline V gene are MNHEY and SMNVEV (reference sequence). This CDR3 comprises 14 residues. The CDR3: CASSPLTRYNEQFF. CDR3 nucleotides: TGTGCCAGCAGTCCGCTCACACGCTACAATGAGCAGTTCTTC.

The sample holds a few counts of this clone. The V call is TRBV5-1, the J call TRBJ2-3; D possibly corresponds to TRBD1 (6 bases). V lost 4 bases and J 0 bases, leaving 12 bases between the germline ends. CDR3 size: 15 residues. CDR1 and CDR2 (germline): SGHRS, YFSETQ. The CDR3 loop reads CASSLRQASTDTQYF. Written as DNA, the CDR3 is TGCGCCAGCAGCCTGCGACAGGCTAGCACAGATACGCAGTATTTT.

As to this clone: Other DNA sequences of this sample code for an identical CDR3. The rearrangement links TRBV18 to TRBJ2-7, with 8 nucleotides matching TRBD1. CDR3 length: 15 amino acids. Germline CDR1 is KGHSH and CDR2 is LQKENI. Losses at the gene ends were 2 bases for V and 4 bases for J; bases not matched to a gene: 7. The CDR3 loop is CASSPAGTGGYEQYF. The CDR3 DNA sequence: TGTGCCAGCTCACCAGCCGGGACAGGAGGATACGAGCAGTACTTC.

V is TRBV28 and J is TRBJ1-1; a possible D gene is TRBD1 (5 bases). The CDR3 is made up of 15 amino acids. V dropped 7 bases and J dropped 1 base, with 16 bases sitting between them. CDR1 and CDR2 from the germline V gene are MDHEN and SYDVKM. The CDR3 coding sequence is TGTGCCAGCAACATCTGGGGGGGAAGGAACACTGAAGCTTTCTTT. As protein: CASNIWGGRNTEAFF.

This chain links TRBV19 with TRBJ1-4; maybe TRBD1 (6 bases). V dropped 5 bases and J dropped 0 bases, with 10 bases sitting between them. The CDR3 covers 15 residues. Germline CDR1 reads LNHDA; CDR2 reads SQIVND (reference sequence). CDR3 region: CASSQSGATNEKLFF. The DNA of the CDR3 is TGTGCCAGTAGTCAATCAGGGGCAACTAATGAAAAACTGTTTTTT.

The chain joins TRBV30 to TRBJ2-1; a weak D match, TRBD2 (6 bases). Germline V gene lookup returns CDR1 GTSNPN and CDR2 SVGIG (reference sequence). The CDR3 is 14 residues long. V lost 4 bases and J lost 8, with 18 bases in between. The CDR3 region has the DNA TGTGCCTGGACGACGCGCGGGGATGTCGATGAGCAGTTCTTC. Its protein is CAWTTRGDVDEQFF.

The chain employs TRBV18 and TRBJ1-1, with a weak D call TRBD1 (5 bases). This CDR3 comprises 14 residues. CDR1 is KGHSH and CDR2 is LQKENI in the germline V gene. With 6 bases removed from V and 4 bases from J, the gap between germline ends came to 15 bases. CDR3 coding DNA: TGTGCCAGCTCGCGGCAGGAGGGGAGCACTGAAGCTTTCTTT. This codes for CASSRQEGSTEAFF.